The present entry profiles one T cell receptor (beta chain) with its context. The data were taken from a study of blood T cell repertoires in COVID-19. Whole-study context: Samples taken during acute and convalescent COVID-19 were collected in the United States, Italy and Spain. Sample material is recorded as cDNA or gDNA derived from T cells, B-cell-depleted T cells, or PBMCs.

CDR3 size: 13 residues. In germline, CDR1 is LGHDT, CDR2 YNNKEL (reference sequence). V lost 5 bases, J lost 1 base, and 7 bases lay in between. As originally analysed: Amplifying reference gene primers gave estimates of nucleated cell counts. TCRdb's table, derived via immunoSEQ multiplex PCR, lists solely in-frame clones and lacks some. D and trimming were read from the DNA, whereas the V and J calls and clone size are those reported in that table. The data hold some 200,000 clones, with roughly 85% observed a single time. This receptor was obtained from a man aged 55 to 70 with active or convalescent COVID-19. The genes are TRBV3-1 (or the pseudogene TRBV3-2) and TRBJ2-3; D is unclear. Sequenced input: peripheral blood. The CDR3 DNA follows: TGTGCCAGCAGCAAACGGGGCACAGATACGCAGTATTTT. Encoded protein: CASSKRGTDTQYF.